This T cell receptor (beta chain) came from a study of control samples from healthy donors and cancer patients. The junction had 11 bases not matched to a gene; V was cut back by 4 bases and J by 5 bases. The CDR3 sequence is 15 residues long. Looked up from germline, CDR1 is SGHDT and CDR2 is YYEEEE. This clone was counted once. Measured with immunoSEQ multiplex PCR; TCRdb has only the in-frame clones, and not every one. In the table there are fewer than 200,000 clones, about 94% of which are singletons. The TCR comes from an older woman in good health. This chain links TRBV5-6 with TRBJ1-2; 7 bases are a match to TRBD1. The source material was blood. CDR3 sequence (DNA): TGTGCCAGCAGCCAGCTAGGGACAGCCAGTTATGGCTACACCTTC. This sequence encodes CASSQLGTASYGYTF.